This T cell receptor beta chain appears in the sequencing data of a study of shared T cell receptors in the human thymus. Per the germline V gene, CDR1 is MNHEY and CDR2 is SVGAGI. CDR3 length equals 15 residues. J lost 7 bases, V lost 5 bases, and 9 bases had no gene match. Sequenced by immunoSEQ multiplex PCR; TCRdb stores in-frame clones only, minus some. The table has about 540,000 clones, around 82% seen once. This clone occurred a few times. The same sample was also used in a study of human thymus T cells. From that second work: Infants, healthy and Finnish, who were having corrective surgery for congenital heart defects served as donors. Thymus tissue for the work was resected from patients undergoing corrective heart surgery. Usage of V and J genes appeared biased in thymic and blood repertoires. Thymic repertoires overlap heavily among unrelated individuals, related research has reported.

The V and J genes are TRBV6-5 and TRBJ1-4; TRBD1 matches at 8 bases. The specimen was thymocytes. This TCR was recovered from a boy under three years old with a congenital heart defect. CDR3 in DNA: TGTGCCAGCAGTCGAACCTTCGACAGGGGTGAAAAACTGTTTTTT. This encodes CASSRTFDRGEKLFF.